A selection of T cell receptor beta chains follows, all from one sample in a study of shared clonotypes between healthy human individuals. Repertoires were generated with immunoSEQ multiplex PCR, while TCRdb's copy carries only in-frame clones and drops some. The repertoire includes 2 million to 2.5 million clones, 90% to 95% of them detected once, and 0.36% sits in the top ten. The sequenced sample was naive CD4+ T cells from PBMCs. The receptors derive from a man between 18 and 29 years old in good health. Some clones in this sample may be carry-over from other donors' samples. Both conserved end residues are part of each CDR3. A D gene is named only where the DNA matches it firmly. For some rows the clone size is stated as once, few or many, or as a class when expanded; others skip it.

13,.,TRBV27,.,TRBJ2-3,CASSLRGTDTQYF,TGTGCCAGCAGTTTACGGGGGACAGATACGCAGTATTTT
15,once,TRBV28,.,TRBJ2-3,CASRTGPNRADTQYF,TGTGCCAGCAGGACCGGGCCGAACCGGGCAGATACGCAGTATTTT
12,.,TRBV5-1,.,TRBJ2-7,CASSLGGYEQYF,TGCGCCAGCAGCTTAGGCGGATACGAGCAGTACTTC
18,.,TRBV7-2,TRBD1,TRBJ2-3,CASSLGQGMGRGTDTQYF,TGTGCCAGCAGCTTAGGACAGGGAATGGGTCGCGGCACAGATACGCAGTATTTT
15,.,TRBV9,.,TRBJ2-7,CASSVGGSMPTEQYF,TGTGCCAGCAGCGTAGGTGGGAGTATGCCGACCGAGCAGTACTTC
15,.,TRBV7-2,.,TRBJ2-3,CASSLWAASSDTQYF,TGTGCCAGCAGCTTGTGGGCGGCTAGCTCCGATACGCAGTATTTT
15,.,TRBV18,TRBD2,TRBJ2-1,CASSPRLAGGGEQFF,TGTGCCAGCTCACCAAGACTAGCGGGAGGTGGTGAGCAGTTCTTC
15,.,TRBV13,.,TRBJ1-2,CASSSPREGDYGYTF,TGTGCCAGCAGCTCCCCGCGGGAGGGGGACTATGGCTACACCTTC
15,.,TRBV5-6,TRBD1,TRBJ1-2,CASSLPRTGVYGYTF,TGTGCCAGCAGCCTGCCGCGGACAGGGGTCTATGGCTACACCTTC
11,.,TRBV19,.,TRBJ2-1,CASRGDNEQFF,TGTGCCAGTAGGGGTGACAATGAGCAGTTCTTC
16,.,TRBV18,TRBD2,TRBJ2-7,CASSPGLAGIGYEQYF,TGTGCCAGCTCACCGGGACTAGCGGGAATTGGCTACGAGCAGTACTTC
16,.,TRBV23-1,.,TRBJ2-7,CASSGEDTGQPGEQYF,TGCGCCAGCAGTGGGGAGGACACGGGACAGCCAGGCGAGCAGTACTTC
14,.,TRBV18,.,TRBJ1-1,CASSTSSGGLEAFF,TGTGCCAGCTCCACTAGTTCGGGGGGCTTAGAAGCTTTCTTT
17,once,TRBV7-9,TRBD2,TRBJ2-5,CASSTGLADPFWGAQYF,TGTGCCAGCAGCACGGGACTAGCGGATCCATTCTGGGGGGCCCAGTACTTC
17,.,TRBV4-1,TRBD2,TRBJ2-3,CASSQVGLAGDADTQYF,TGCGCCAGCAGCCAAGTGGGTCTAGCGGGAGACGCAGATACGCAGTATTTT
14,.,TRBV19,TRBD1,TRBJ1-5,CASSTGTAAEPQHF,TGTGCCAGTAGTACAGGGACAGCCGCGGAGCCCCAGCATTTT
15,.,TRBV10-1,.,TRBJ2-3,CASSDGGSGTDTQYF,TGCGCCAGCAGTGATGGCGGGTCGGGCACAGATACGCAGTATTTT
13,.,TRBV14,.,TRBJ2-1,CASSQIFPNEQFF,TGTGCCAGCAGCCAAATCTTTCCGAATGAGCAGTTCTTC
12,.,TRBV18,.,TRBJ1-1,CASSPRNTEAFF,TGTGCCAGCTCACCCCGGAACACTGAAGCTTTCTTT
13,.,TRBV7-3,TRBD1,TRBJ2-3,CASSGTGMDTQYF,TGTGCCAGCAGCGGGACAGGGATGGATACGCAGTATTTT
12,.,TRBV7-3,.,TRBJ2-1,CASSRASDEQFF,TGTGCCAGCAGCCGAGCTAGCGATGAGCAGTTCTTC
18,.,TRBV25-1,TRBD2,TRBJ2-5,CASSAPIGTSGIQETQYF,TGTGCCAGCAGTGCACCCATCGGGACTAGCGGGATTCAAGAGACCCAGTACTTC
14,few,TRBV2,.,TRBJ1-1,CASSLRDPNTEAFF,TGTGCCAGCAGTCTCCGGGACCCGAACACTGAAGCTTTCTTT
15,.,TRBV6-1,TRBD1,TRBJ1-4,CASSDWGQGSEKLFF,TGTGCCAGCAGTGATTGGGGACAGGGAAGCGAAAAACTGTTTTTT
11,.,TRBV5-6,.,TRBJ1-2,CASSSRKGYTF,TGTGCCAGCAGCTCCAGAAAAGGCTACACCTTC
14,.,TRBV7-3,.,TRBJ1-2,CASSPRTRVYGYTF,TGTGCCAGCAGCCCCCGGACGAGAGTCTATGGCTACACCTTC
13,few,TRBV2,.,TRBJ1-1,CASSTPGNTEAFF,TGTGCCAGCAGTACTCCGGGGAACACTGAAGCTTTCTTT
14,.,TRBV11-2,.,TRBJ1-2,CASSLAAGAVGYTF,TGTGCCAGCAGCTTAGCGGCGGGGGCGGTTGGCTACACCTTC